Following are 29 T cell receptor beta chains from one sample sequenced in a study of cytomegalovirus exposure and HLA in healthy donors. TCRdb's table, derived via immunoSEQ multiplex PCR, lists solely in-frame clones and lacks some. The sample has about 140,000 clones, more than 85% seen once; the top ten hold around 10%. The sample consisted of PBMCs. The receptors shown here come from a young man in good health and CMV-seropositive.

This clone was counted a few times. The CDR3 loop is CASSIGQGDGYTF. The CDR3 DNA reads as TGTGCCAGCAGCATCGGACAGGGGGACGGCTACACCTTC. This chain joins TRBV7-9 and TRBJ1-2; 10 bases are a match to TRBD1. This CDR3 spans 13 amino acids. The germline CDR1 and CDR2 sequences are SEHNR and FQNEAQ (reference sequence). Losses at the gene ends were 5 bases for V and 8 bases for J; bases not matched to a gene: 5.

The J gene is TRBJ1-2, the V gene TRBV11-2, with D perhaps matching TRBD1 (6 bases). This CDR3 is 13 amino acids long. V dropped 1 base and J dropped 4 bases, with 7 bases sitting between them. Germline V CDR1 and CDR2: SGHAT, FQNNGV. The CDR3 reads CASSLAGAYGYTF. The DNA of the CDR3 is TGTGCCAGCAGCTTAGCAGGGGCCTATGGCTACACCTTC.

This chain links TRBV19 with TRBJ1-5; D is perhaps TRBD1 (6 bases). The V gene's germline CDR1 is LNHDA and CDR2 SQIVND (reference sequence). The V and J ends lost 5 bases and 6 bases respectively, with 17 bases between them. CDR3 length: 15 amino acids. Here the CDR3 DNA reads TGTGCCAGTAGTCGGGACAATCCCCGGTTTCAGCCCCAGCATTTT. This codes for CASSRDNPRFQPQHF.

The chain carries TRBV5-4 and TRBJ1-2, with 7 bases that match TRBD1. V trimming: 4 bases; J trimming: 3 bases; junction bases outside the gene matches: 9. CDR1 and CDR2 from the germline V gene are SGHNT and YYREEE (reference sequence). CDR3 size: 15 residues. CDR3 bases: TGTGCCAGCAGCGTACCACAGGGGACTGACTATGGCTACACCTTC. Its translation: CASSVPQGTDYGYTF.

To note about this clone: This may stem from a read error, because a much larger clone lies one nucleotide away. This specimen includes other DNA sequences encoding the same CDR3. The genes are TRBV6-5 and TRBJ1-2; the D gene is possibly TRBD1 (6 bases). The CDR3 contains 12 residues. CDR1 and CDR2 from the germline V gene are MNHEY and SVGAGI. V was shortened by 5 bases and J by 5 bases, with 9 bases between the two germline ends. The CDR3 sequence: CASSEQGYGYTF. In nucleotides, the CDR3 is TGTGCCAGCAGTGAACAGGGTTATGGCTACACCTTC.

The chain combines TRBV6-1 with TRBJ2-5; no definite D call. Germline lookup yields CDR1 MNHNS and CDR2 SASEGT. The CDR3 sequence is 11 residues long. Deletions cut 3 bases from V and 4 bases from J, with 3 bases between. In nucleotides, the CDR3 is TGTGCCAGCAGTGACCTAGAGACCCAGTACTTC. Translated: CASSDLETQYF.

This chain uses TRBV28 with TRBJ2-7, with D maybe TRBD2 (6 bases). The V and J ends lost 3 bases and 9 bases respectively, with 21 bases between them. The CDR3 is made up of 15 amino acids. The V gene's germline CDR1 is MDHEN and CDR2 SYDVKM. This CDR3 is CASSFGPLALLGQYF. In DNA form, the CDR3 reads TGTGCCAGCAGTTTCGGCCCACTAGCCCTCTTAGGGCAGTACTTC.

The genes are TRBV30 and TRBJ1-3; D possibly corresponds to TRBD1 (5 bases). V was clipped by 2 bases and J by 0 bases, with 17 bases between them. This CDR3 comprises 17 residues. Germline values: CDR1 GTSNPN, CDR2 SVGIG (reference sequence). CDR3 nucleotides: TGTGCCTGGAGTACGGCGGGGGATTTCAGCTCTGGAAACACCATATATTTT. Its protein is CAWSTAGDFSSGNTIYF.

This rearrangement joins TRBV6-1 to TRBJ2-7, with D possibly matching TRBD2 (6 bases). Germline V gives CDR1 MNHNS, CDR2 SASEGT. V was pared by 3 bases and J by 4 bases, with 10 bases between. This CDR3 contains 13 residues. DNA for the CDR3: TGTGCCAGCAGTGACAGGGAGGTTTACGAGCAGTACTTC. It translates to CASSDREVYEQYF.

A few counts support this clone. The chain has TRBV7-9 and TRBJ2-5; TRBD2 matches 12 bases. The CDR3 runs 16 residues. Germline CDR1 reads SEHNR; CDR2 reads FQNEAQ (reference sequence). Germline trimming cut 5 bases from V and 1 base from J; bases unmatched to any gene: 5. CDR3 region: CASSGLAGRRQETQYF. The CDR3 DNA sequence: TGTGCCAGCAGCGGACTAGCGGGGAGACGCCAAGAGACCCAGTACTTC.

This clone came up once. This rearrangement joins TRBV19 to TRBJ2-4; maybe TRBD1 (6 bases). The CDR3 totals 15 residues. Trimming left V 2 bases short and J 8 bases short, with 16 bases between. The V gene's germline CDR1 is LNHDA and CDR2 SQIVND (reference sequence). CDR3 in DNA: TGTGCCAGTAGTATAACGTCGCAGGGGATGGACATTCAGTACTTC. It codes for CASSITSQGMDIQYF.

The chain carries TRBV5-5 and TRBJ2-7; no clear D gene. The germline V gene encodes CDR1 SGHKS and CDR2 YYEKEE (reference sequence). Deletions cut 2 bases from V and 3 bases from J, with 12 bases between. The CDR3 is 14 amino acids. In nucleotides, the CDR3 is TGTGCCAGCAGCTTCGAGGCAATAGGCTACGAGCAGTACTTC. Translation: CASSFEAIGYEQYF.

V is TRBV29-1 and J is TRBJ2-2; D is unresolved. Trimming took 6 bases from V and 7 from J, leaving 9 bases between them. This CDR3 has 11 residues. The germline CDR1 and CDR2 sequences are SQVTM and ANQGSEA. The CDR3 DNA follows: TGCAGCGTCGGTAGTGGCGGGGAGCTGTTTTTT. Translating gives CSVGSGGELFF.

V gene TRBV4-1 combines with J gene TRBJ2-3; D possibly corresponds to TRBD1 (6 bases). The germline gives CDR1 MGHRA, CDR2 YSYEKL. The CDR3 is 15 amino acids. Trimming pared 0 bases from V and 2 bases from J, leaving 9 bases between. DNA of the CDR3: TGCGCCAGCAGCCAAGACAGGGGCCCCACAGATACGCAGTATTTT. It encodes CASSQDRGPTDTQYF.

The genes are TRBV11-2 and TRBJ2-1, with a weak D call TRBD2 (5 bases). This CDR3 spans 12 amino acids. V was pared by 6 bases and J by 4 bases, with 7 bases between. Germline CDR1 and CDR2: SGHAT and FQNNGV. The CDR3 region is CASSRGYNEQFF. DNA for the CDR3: TGTGCCAGCAGTCGAGGGTACAATGAGCAGTTCTTC.

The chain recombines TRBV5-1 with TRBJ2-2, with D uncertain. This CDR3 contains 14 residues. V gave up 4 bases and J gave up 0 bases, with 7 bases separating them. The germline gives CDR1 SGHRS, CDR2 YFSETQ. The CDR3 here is CASSLRTNTGELFF. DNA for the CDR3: TGCGCCAGCAGCCTCAGGACGAACACCGGGGAGCTGTTTTTT.

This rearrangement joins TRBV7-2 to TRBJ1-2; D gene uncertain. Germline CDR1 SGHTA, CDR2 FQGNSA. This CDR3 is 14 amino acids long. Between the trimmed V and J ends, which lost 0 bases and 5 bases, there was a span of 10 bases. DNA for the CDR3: TGTGCCAGCAGCTTAGCCCCAGGCAGATATGGCTACACCTTC. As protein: CASSLAPGRYGYTF.

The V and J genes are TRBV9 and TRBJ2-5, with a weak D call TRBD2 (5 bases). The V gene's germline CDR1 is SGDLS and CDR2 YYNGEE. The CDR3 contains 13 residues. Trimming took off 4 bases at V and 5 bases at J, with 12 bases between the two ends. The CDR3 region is CASSQERGETQYF. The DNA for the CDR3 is TGTGCCAGCAGCCAGGAGCGAGGGGAGACCCAGTACTTC. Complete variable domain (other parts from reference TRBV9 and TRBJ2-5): DSGVTQTPKHLITATGQRVTLRCSPRSGDLSVYWYQQSLDQGLQFLIQYYNGEERAKGNILERFSAQQFPDLHSELNLSSLELGDSALYFCASSQERGETQYFGPGTRLLVL.

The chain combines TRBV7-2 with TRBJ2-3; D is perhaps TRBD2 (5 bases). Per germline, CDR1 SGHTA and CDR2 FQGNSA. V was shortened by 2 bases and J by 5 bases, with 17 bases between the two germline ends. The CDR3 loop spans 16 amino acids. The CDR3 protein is CASSLRRAPRRDTQYF. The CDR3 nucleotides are TGTGCCAGCAGCTTAAGGCGGGCCCCCCGGAGAGATACGCAGTATTTT.

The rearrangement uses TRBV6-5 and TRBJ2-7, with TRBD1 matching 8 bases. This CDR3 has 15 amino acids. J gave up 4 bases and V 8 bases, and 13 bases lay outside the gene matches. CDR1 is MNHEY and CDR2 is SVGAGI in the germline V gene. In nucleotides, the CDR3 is TGTGCCAGCTCCGACCCTGGGACAGGTGCTTACGAGCAGTACTTC. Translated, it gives CASSDPGTGAYEQYF.

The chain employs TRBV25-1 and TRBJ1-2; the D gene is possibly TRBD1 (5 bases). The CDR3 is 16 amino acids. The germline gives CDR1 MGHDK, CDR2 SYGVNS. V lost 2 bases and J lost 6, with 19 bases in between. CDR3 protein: CASSEGPGGGLDGYTF. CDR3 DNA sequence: TGTGCCAGCAGTGAAGGCCCGGGGGGAGGTTTGGATGGCTACACCTTC.

CDR3 nucleotide sequence: TGTGCCAGCTCCCGGGTCCGTCGCTCCTACAATGAGCAGTTCTTC. This codes for CASSRVRRSYNEQFF. V and J are TRBV6-6 and TRBJ2-1; D is unclear. Per germline, CDR1 MNHNY and CDR2 SVGAGI (reference sequence). The CDR3 length is 15 residues. The V end was cut by 8 bases, the J end by 0 bases, with 14 bases between.

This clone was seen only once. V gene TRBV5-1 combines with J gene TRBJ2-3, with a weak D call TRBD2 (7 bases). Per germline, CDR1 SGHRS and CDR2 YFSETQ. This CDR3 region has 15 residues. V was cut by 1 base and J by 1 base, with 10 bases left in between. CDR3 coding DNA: TGCGCCAGCAGCTTGCGGGGGGCCCGCACAGATACGCAGTATTTT. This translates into CASSLRGARTDTQYF.

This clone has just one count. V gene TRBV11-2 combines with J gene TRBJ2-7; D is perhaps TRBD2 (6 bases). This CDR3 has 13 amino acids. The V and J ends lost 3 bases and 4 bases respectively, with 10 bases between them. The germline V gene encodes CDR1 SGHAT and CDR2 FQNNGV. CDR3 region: CASSLTGAYEQYF. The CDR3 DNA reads TGTGCCAGCAGCTTGACGGGAGCGTACGAGCAGTACTTC.

The DNA of the CDR3 is TGTGCCAGCAGTGGAGGAGAGGGGCTGAAGGACAGGGTTGGCTATGGCTACACCTTC. It is translated as CASSGGEGLKDRVGYGYTF. The chain employs TRBV2 and TRBJ1-2; TRBD1 agrees at 8 bases. This CDR3 contains 19 residues. Germline assignment: CDR1 SNHLY and CDR2 FYNNEI. J was trimmed by 4 bases and V by 4 bases; bases with no gene match: 20.

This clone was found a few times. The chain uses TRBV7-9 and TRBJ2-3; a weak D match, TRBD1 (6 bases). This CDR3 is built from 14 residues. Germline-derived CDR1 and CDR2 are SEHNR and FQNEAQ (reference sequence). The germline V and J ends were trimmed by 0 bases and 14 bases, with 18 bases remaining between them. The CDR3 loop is CASSLAGGQLGRYF. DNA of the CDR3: TGTGCCAGCAGCTTAGCCGGAGGACAGCTCGGTCGGTATTTT. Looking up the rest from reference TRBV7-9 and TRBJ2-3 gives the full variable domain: DTGVSQNPRHKITKRGQNVTFRCDPISEHNRLYWYRQTLGQGPEFLTYFQNEAQLEKSRLLSDRFSAERPKGSFSTLEIQRTEQGDSAMYLCASSLAGGQLGRYFGPGTRLTVL.

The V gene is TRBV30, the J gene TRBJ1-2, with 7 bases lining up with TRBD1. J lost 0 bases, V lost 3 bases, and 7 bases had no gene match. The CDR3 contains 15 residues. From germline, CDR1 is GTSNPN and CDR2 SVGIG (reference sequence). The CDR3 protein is CAWSRQGIPNYGYTF. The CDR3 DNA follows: TGTGCCTGGAGCCGACAGGGAATCCCTAACTATGGCTACACCTTC. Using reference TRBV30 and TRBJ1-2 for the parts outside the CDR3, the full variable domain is SQTIHQWPATLVQPVGSPLSLECTVEGTSNPNLYWYRQAAGRGLQLLFYSVGIGQISSEVPQNLSASRPQDRQFILSSKKLLLSDSGFYLCAWSRQGIPNYGYTFGSGTRLTVV.

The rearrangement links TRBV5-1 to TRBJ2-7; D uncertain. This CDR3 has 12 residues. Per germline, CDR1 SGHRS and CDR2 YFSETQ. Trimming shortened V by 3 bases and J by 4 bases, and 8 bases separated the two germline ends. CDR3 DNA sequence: TGCGCCAGCAGCTCCCCCAGTTACGAGCAGTACTTC. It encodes CASSSPSYEQYF.

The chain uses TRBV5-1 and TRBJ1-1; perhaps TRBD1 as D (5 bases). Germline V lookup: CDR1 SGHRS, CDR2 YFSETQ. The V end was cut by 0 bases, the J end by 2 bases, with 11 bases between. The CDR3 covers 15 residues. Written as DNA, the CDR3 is TGCGCCAGCAGCTTGGAAGGGGCGGGAAACACTGAAGCTTTCTTT. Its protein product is CASSLEGAGNTEAFF. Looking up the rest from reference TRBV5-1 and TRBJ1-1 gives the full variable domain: KAGVTQTPRYLIKTRGQQVTLSCSPISGHRSVSWYQQTPGQGLQFLFEYFSETQRNKGNFPGRFSGRQFSNSRSEMNVSTLELGDSALYLCASSLEGAGNTEAFFGQGTRLTVV.